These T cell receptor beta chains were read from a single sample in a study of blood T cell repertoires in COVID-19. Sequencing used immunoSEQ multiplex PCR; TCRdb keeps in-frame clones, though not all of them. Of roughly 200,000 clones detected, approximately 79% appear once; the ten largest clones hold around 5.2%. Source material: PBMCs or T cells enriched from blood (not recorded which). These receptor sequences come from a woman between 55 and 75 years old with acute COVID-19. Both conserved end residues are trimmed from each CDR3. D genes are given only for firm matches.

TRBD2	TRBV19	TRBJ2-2	ASSPRLAGGGLDGELF
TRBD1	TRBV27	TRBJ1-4	ASSFLTGGREKLF
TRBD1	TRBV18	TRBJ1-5	ASSSQQGVSNQPQH
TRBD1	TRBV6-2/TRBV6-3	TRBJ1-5	ASSHRDRGNQPQH
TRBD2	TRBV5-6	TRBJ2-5	ASSWGLAAQETQY
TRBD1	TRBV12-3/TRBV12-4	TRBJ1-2	ASSAGDRGYT
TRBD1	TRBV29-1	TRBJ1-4	SSRTGGVNEKLF
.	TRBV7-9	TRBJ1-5	ASSLAGGSNQPQH
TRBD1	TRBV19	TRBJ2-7	ASRIGQGDSYEQY
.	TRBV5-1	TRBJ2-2	ASSVSGPGAGELF
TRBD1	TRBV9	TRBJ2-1	ASSSTRLGTVYNEQF
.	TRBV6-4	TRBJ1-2	ASRGAEGYT
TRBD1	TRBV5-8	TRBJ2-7	ASSLSRDRHPYEQY
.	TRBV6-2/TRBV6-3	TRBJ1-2	ASSRTTGPYGYT
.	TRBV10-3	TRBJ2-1	AISESRASSYNEQF
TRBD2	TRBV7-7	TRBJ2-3	ASSVSGSGDTQY
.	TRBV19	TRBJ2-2	ASSMRYPGTGELF
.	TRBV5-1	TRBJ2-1	ASSLQQGRGNEQF
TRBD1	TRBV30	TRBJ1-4	AWGTGATSNEKLF
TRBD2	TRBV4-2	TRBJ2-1	ASSQDLGATGGRDNEQF
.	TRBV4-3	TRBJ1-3	ASSQEGSRAGGNTIY
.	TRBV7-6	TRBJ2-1	ASTEAASSYNEQF
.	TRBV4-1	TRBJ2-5	ASSQDGGFQETQY
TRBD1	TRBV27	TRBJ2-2	ASSLSGARDRNTGELF
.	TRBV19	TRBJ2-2	ASSIRLLGPNTGELF
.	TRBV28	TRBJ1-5	ASRLSGGQPQH
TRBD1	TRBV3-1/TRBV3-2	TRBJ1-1	ASSRGGAKRNTEAF
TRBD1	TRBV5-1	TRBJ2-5	ASSFTGGKETQY
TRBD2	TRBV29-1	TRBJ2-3	SVELAGEADTQY
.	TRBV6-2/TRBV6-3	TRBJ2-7	ASSYGGGEQY
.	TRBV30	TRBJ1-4	AWSVLGLNEKLF
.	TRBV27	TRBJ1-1	ASSRGPPEVAF